Below, 17 T cell receptor beta chains from the same sample are listed, as sequenced in a study of blood T cell repertoires in COVID-19. Profiled with immunoSEQ multiplex PCR; TCRdb holds only in-frame clones, not every one. The repertoire holds about 240,000 clones, with around four fifths as singletons. Sequenced: peripheral blood. Every receptor here comes from a woman between 55 and 75 years old with active or convalescent COVID-19.

This chain uses TRBV6-5 with TRBJ1-5, with a possible D match to TRBD1 (6 bases). This CDR3 has 14 residues. V lost 7 bases to trimming and J lost 3 bases, with 13 bases between them. Germline-derived CDR1 and CDR2 are MNHEY and SVGAGI. The CDR3 nucleotides read TGTGCCAGCATCCCGACAGGATTCAATCAGCCCCAGCATTTT. It encodes CASIPTGFNQPQHF.

The chain couples TRBV12-3 or TRBV12-4 to TRBJ1-3, with D possibly being TRBD1 (6 bases). This CDR3 region has 13 residues. V was cut by 9 bases and J by 2 bases, with 11 bases left in between. The CDR3 spells CASKGGAGNTIYF. DNA for the CDR3: TGTGCCAGTAAAGGGGGTGCTGGAAACACCATATATTTT.

The sample holds one count of this clone. This rearrangement joins TRBV7-9 to TRBJ1-3; a possible D gene is TRBD1 (5 bases). This CDR3 has 14 amino acids. V dropped 4 bases and J dropped 3 bases, with 10 bases sitting between them. Germline loops: CDR1 SEHNR, CDR2 FQNEAQ (reference sequence). The CDR3 sequence: CASSSTTDGNTIYF. CDR3 DNA: TGTGCCAGCAGCTCCACGACAGATGGAAACACCATATATTTT.

V gene TRBV6-5 combines with J gene TRBJ1-1, with TRBD1 matching over 8 bases. Germline V gene data show CDR1 as MNHEY and CDR2 as SVGAGI. The J segment lost 1 base and the V segment lost 6 bases, leaving 4 bases of the junction unmatched. The CDR3 is 14 residues long. CDR3 amino acids: CASRRTGPNTEAFF. CDR3 DNA sequence: TGTGCCAGCAGAAGGACAGGGCCGAACACTGAAGCTTTCTTT.

V and J are TRBV6-2 or TRBV6-3 and TRBJ1-1, with D maybe TRBD1 (5 bases). V shed 5 bases and J shed 0 bases, with 19 bases lying between them. CDR3 size: 17 residues. Germline V lookup: CDR1 MNHEY, CDR2 SVGEGT. As DNA, the CDR3 is TGTGCCAGCAGTGCCCCCCGCGGGGCAGGGATGAACACTGAAGCTTTCTTT. Amino acid sequence: CASSAPRGAGMNTEAFF.

V gene TRBV13 combines with J gene TRBJ2-1; 9 nucleotides line up with TRBD1. Germline CDR1 PRHDT, CDR2 FYEKMQ (reference sequence). CDR3 length: 15 residues. V trimming: 5 bases; J trimming: 8 bases; junction bases outside the gene matches: 10. CDR3: CASSPGQGLSDEQFF. The DNA of the CDR3 is TGTGCCAGCAGCCCCGGACAGGGGTTGAGCGATGAGCAGTTCTTC.

V usage is TRBV2 and J usage is TRBJ1-2, with D unresolved. V was trimmed by 6 bases and J by 1 base, leaving 3 bases between them. From germline, CDR1 is SNHLY and CDR2 FYNNEI. CDR3 size: 11 residues. CDR3 coding DNA: TGTGCCAGCAGGAGTAACTATGGCTACACCTTC. Protein sequence: CASRSNYGYTF.

This chain uses TRBV2 with TRBJ1-5, with 8 bases matching TRBD1. With V trimmed by 8 bases and J by 4 bases, 13 bases remained unmatched. The CDR3 is made up of 16 amino acids. Germline V gene sequence: CDR1 SNHLY, CDR2 FYNNEI. The CDR3 DNA is TGTGCCAGCCGCACCCAGGGGGCTGGTTTGAATCAGCCCCAGCATTTT. Translating gives CASRTQGAGLNQPQHF.

This clone was seen once. The chain links TRBV27 to TRBJ1-3, with 9 bases that match TRBD1. Losses at the gene ends were 6 bases for V and 0 bases for J; bases not matched to a gene: 3. Germline V gene lookup returns CDR1 MNHEY and CDR2 SMNVEV (reference sequence). The CDR3 extends over 15 amino acids. The DNA of the CDR3 is TGTGCCAGCAGCCGGGACAGGGACTCTGGAAACACCATATATTTT. It specifies CASSRDRDSGNTIYF.

This clone was counted once. The chain joins TRBV9 to TRBJ1-4; D not certain. The CDR3 is 15 amino acids. Trimming took off 3 bases at V and 4 bases at J, with 13 bases between the two ends. Germline CDR1 and CDR2: SGDLS and YYNGEE. CDR3: CASSGHDVGNEKLFF. DNA of the CDR3: TGTGCCAGCAGCGGACACGACGTCGGTAATGAAAAACTGTTTTTT.

This chain uses TRBV12-3 or TRBV12-4 with TRBJ1-2; tentative D call: TRBD1 (5 bases). V shed 3 bases and J shed 2 bases, with 7 bases lying between them. The CDR3 length is 13 residues. The CDR3: CASSFTGNYGYTF. CDR3 bases: TGTGCCAGCAGTTTTACAGGAAACTATGGCTACACCTTC.

The gene calls are TRBV5-6 and TRBJ1-2; D not resolved. CDR1 and CDR2 from the germline V gene are SGHDT and YYEEEE. This CDR3 contains 11 residues. V lost 3 bases, J lost 4 bases, and 4 bases lay in between. CDR3 sequence (DNA): TGTGCCAGCAGCTCCGGCTATGGCTACACCTTC. Translating gives CASSSGYGYTF.

The chain carries TRBV11-2 and TRBJ2-7; 8 bases are a match to TRBD1. V gave up 5 bases and J gave up 6 bases; unmatched junction bases: 15. Germline loops: CDR1 SGHAT, CDR2 FQNNGV. The CDR3 consists of 16 residues. The CDR3, as DNA: TGTGCCAGCAGCCCACTACGCCCGGGACAGGCGCGCGAGCAGTACTTC. Residues: CASSPLRPGQAREQYF.

The rearrangement links TRBV19 to TRBJ2-5, with TRBD1 matching over 9 bases. The CDR3 runs 15 residues. The germline CDR1 and CDR2 sequences are LNHDA and SQIVND (reference sequence). V gave up 3 bases and J gave up 1 base; unmatched junction bases: 3. CDR3: CASSIGQGSQETQYF. The CDR3 DNA follows: TGTGCCAGTAGTATCGGACAGGGGAGCCAAGAGACCCAGTACTTC.

This chain joins TRBV25-1 and TRBJ1-2; no clear D. The CDR3 has 13 residues. Germline lookup yields CDR1 MGHDK and CDR2 SYGVNS. V lost 4 bases and J lost 2, with 8 bases in between. This CDR3 reads CASSVTENYGYTF. The CDR3 DNA sequence: TGTGCCAGCAGTGTCACAGAGAACTATGGCTACACCTTC.

This clone has just a few counts. The chain couples TRBV4-3 to TRBJ1-1; 8 bases are a match to TRBD1. The V gene end was trimmed by 1 base and the J gene end by 1 base; junction bases not matched to a gene: 2. Per the germline V gene, CDR1 is LGHNA and CDR2 is YSLEER. The CDR3 has 15 residues. CDR3 in amino acids: CASSQGTGSNTEAFF. For the CDR3, the DNA is TGCGCCAGCAGCCAAGGGACAGGGTCGAACACTGAAGCTTTCTTT.

This chain uses TRBV19 with TRBJ1-3, with TRBD1 identical over 8 bases. CDR3 size: 16 residues. CDR1 LNHDA and CDR2 SQIVND come from the germline V gene (reference sequence). Trimming took 6 bases from V and 0 from J; bases not matched to a gene: 7. CDR3 in amino acids: CASRDRDPSSGNTIYF. CDR3 DNA: TGTGCCAGTAGGGACAGGGACCCGAGCTCTGGAAACACCATATATTTT.